The 19 T cell receptor beta chains below come from one sample, sequenced in a study of cytomegalovirus exposure and HLA in healthy donors. Sequenced by immunoSEQ multiplex PCR; TCRdb stores in-frame clones only, minus some. There are some 160,000 clones in the sample; just over 90% occur only once, and 0.6% to 0.85% lies in the top ten. Sequencing was carried out using PBMCs. Receptors were obtained from a man between 18 and 29 years old in good health and CMV-seronegative.

The chain combines TRBV29-1 with TRBJ1-2; 7 bases are shared with TRBD1. Germline CDR1 and CDR2: SQVTM and ANQGSEA. The trim removed 6 bases at V and 3 bases at J, leaving 4 bases unmatched. CDR3 length: 12 amino acids. CDR3 residues: CSVGQWDYGYTF. Here the CDR3 DNA reads TGCAGCGTGGGACAGTGGGACTATGGCTACACCTTC.

The V gene is TRBV7-9, the J gene TRBJ2-7; D is unresolved. The germline gives CDR1 SEHNR, CDR2 FQNEAQ (reference sequence). CDR3 length: 13 residues. V was pared by 0 bases and J by 4 bases, with 7 bases between. The CDR3 is CASSLAGGYEQYV. For the CDR3, the DNA is TGTGCCAGCAGCTTAGCTGGCGGTTACGAGCAGTACGTC.

This clone was detected only a few times. The chain employs TRBV5-1 and TRBJ2-2, with 12 bases matching TRBD2. This CDR3 is built from 16 residues. The trim removed 6 bases at V and 4 bases at J, leaving 7 bases unmatched. Germline V CDR1 and CDR2: SGHRS, YFSETQ. The CDR3 reads CASTLAGGPGTGELFF. CDR3 DNA sequence: TGCGCCAGCACTCTAGCGGGGGGGCCGGGCACCGGGGAGCTGTTTTTT.

The rearrangement joins TRBV2 to TRBJ1-1; possibly TRBD1 for D (5 bases). The CDR3 spans 14 residues. CDR1 is SNHLY, CDR2 FYNNEI, per germline. V was shortened by 3 bases and J by 6 bases, with 14 bases between the two germline ends. In DNA form, the CDR3 reads TGTGCCAGCAGTGATTCTCCAGGGAGGGCTGAAGCTTTCTTT. Translating it yields CASSDSPGRAEAFF.

The chain uses TRBV5-6 and TRBJ1-4; 8 bases map to TRBD1. The CDR3 consists of 15 residues. Germline V gene data show CDR1 as SGHDT and CDR2 as YYEEEE. V gave up 4 bases and J gave up 2 bases; unmatched junction bases: 4. CDR3 sequence reads: CASSLNRGTNEKLFF. The CDR3 region has the DNA TGTGCCAGCAGCCTAAACAGGGGGACTAATGAAAAACTGTTTTTT.

This chain connects TRBV6-4 to TRBJ2-2; maybe TRBD1 (6 bases). This CDR3 is 14 amino acids long. Per the germline V gene, CDR1 is MRHNA and CDR2 is SNTAGT. V was cut by 6 bases and J by 0 bases, with 8 bases left in between. The chain's CDR3 is CASRWTANTGELFF. DNA of the CDR3: TGTGCCAGCAGATGGACAGCGAACACCGGGGAGCTGTTTTTT.

This rearrangement joins TRBV2 to TRBJ2-3; 8 bases are a match to TRBD1. The germline CDR1 and CDR2 sequences are SNHLY and FYNNEI. J lost 3 bases, V lost 6 bases, and 5 bases had no gene match. The CDR3 covers 14 residues. In nucleotides, the CDR3 is TGTGCCAGCAGGGTCGGACAGGGAACAGATACGCAGTATTTT. This sequence encodes CASRVGQGTDTQYF.

The rearrangement joins TRBV5-1 to TRBJ2-6; 8 positions match TRBD1. Germline V gives CDR1 SGHRS, CDR2 YFSETQ. The CDR3 spans 17 residues. The ends lost 4 bases at V and 2 bases at J; junction bases unmatched: 8. This CDR3 is CASSLRTGITGANVLTF. DNA of the CDR3: TGCGCCAGCAGCCTCAGGACAGGGATCACTGGGGCCAACGTCCTGACTTTC.

The chain combines TRBV7-9 with TRBJ2-5, with 8 bases aligning to TRBD2. This CDR3 has 15 amino acids. Trimming took 3 bases from V and 4 from J; bases not matched to a gene: 7. CDR1 and CDR2 (germline): SEHNR, FQNEAQ (reference sequence). The CDR3 DNA sequence: TGTGCCAGCAGCTTGAGTCGGGAGGGAGGAGAGACCCAGTACTTC. Translated, it gives CASSLSREGGETQYF.

The chain carries TRBV5-4 and TRBJ2-5, with a tentative D call TRBD1 (6 bases). Trimming removed 1 base from V and 2 bases from J, with 12 bases in between. This CDR3 comprises 15 residues. The V gene's germline CDR1 is SGHNT and CDR2 YYREEE (reference sequence). CDR3 loop: CASSLSTGEQETQYF. The CDR3 nucleotides read TGTGCCAGCAGCTTGTCGACAGGAGAACAAGAGACCCAGTACTTC.

This clone is a singleton in its sample. The J gene is TRBJ1-4, the V gene TRBV15; TRBD1 matches 8 bases. CDR1 LNHNV and CDR2 YYDKDF come from the germline V gene (reference sequence). This CDR3 has 16 amino acids. V lost 11 bases, J lost 3 bases, and 14 bases stayed unmatched. The CDR3 DNA sequence: TGTGCCTCCGGACAGGGACGATCAGCCTCTAATGAAAAACTGTTTTTT. Its protein product is CASGQGRSASNEKLFF.

The chain carries TRBV6-4 and TRBJ1-1; TRBD1 might be the D (6 bases). Germline CDR1 and CDR2: MRHNA and SNTAGT. The CDR3 sequence is 14 residues long. Deletions cut 6 bases from V and 1 base from J, with 12 bases between. The chain's CDR3 is CASSTTGKNTEAFF. CDR3 DNA: TGTGCCAGCAGCACGACAGGTAAGAACACTGAAGCTTTCTTT.

V and J are TRBV28 and TRBJ2-5; 7 bases are a match to TRBD1. Germline CDR1 and CDR2: MDHEN and SYDVKM. This CDR3 has 18 amino acids. V gave up 6 bases and J gave up 2 bases; unmatched junction bases: 18. CDR3 in DNA: TGTGCCAGCAGGTCTCGAAGAACTACAGGGGACCTACAAGAGACCCAGTACTTC. It yields the protein CASRSRRTTGDLQETQYF.

V gene TRBV9 combines with J gene TRBJ2-2, with 12 positions matching TRBD1. Germline-derived CDR1 and CDR2 are SGDLS and YYNGEE. The CDR3 runs 18 residues. Trimming cost V 4 bases and J 3 bases; bases outside gene matches: 10. DNA for the CDR3: TGTGCCAGCAGCCCCCTCGGGACAGGGGGCGCGTACACCGGGGAGCTGTTTTTT. Its protein product is CASSPLGTGGAYTGELFF.

The V gene is TRBV5-6, the J gene TRBJ2-3, with a possible D match to TRBD1 (6 bases). Trimming took 0 bases from V and 6 from J, leaving 17 bases between them. The V gene's germline CDR1 is SGHDT and CDR2 YYEEEE. CDR3 length: 16 residues. CDR3 sequence (DNA): TGTGCCAGCAGCTTGGCACAGGGAGTTACGTGGGATACGCAGTATTTT. Translating gives CASSLAQGVTWDTQYF. Using reference TRBV5-6 and TRBJ2-3 for the parts outside the CDR3, the full variable domain is DAGVTQSPTHLIKTRGQQVTLRCSPKSGHDTVSWYQQALGQGPQFIFQYYEEEERQRGNFPDRFSGHQFPNYSSELNVNALLLGDSALYLCASSLAQGVTWDTQYFGPGTRLTVL.

The V and J genes are TRBV28 and TRBJ2-7; TRBD2 matches at 7 bases. In germline, CDR1 is MDHEN, CDR2 SYDVKM. J was trimmed by 2 bases and V by 7 bases; bases with no gene match: 11. This CDR3 contains 15 residues. CDR3 loop: CASTPRGVLTYEQYF. The CDR3 coding sequence is TGTGCCAGCACCCCCCGGGGGGTATTGACCTACGAGCAGTACTTC.

V is TRBV18 and J is TRBJ2-5; TRBD2 might be the D (5 bases). V shed 6 bases and J shed 1 base, with 9 bases lying between them. The CDR3 covers 13 residues. Germline loops: CDR1 KGHSH, CDR2 LQKENI. In DNA form, the CDR3 reads TGTGCCAGCTCGGGAGCGACCCAAGAGACCCAGTACTTC. Protein: CASSGATQETQYF.

The chain couples TRBV14 to TRBJ1-2, with a tentative D call TRBD1 (5 bases). The V gene's germline CDR1 is SGHDN and CDR2 FVKESK. V lost 2 bases to trimming and J lost 4 bases, with 8 bases between them. This CDR3 is built from 13 residues. CDR3 DNA: TGTGCCAGCAGCCAACGCAGGGCCTATGGCTACACCTTC. This encodes CASSQRRAYGYTF.

The V gene is TRBV11-1, the J gene TRBJ2-7; maybe TRBD1 (6 bases). The CDR3 length is 12 residues. Deletions cut 10 bases from V and 3 bases from J, with 13 bases between. Germline CDR1 and CDR2: SGHAT and FQDESV (reference sequence). CDR3 sequence: CAKQGSSYEQYF. CDR3 in DNA: TGTGCCAAGCAGGGGTCCAGCTACGAGCAGTACTTC. Filled out from reference TRBV11-1 and TRBJ2-7, the complete variable domain reads EAEVAQSPRYKITEKSQAVAFWCDPISGHATLYWYRQILGQGPELLVQFQDESVVDDSQLPKDRFSAERLKGVDSTLKIQPAELGDSAMYLCAKQGSSYEQYFGPGTRLTVT.